This TCR beta chain originates from a study of T-cell reconstitution after alpha-beta-depleted transplantation in children. TCRbeta library preparation incorporated unique molecular identifiers. TCRdb processed the PCR reads anew with MiXCR; each CDR3 protein has one entry. The sample carries approximately 390,000 distinct CDR3 sequences, roughly a tenth recorded once. Sequenced material: PBMCs from the stem cell graft donor, taken from the stem cell graft. The TCR comes from a human donor who donated a stem cell graft to a child with acute myeloid leukemia.

This CDR3 is CASSPGGLREQYV. CDR3 nucleotide sequence: TGTGCCAGCAGTCCAGGGGGACTTAGGGAGCAGTACGTC. The chain carries TRBV6-1 and TRBJ2-7, with TRBD1 as a possible D gene (7 bases). The CDR3 has 13 residues. The V end lost 5 bases, the J end lost 7 bases, and 15 bases lay between the germline ends. Germline V CDR1 and CDR2: MNHNS, SASEGT.